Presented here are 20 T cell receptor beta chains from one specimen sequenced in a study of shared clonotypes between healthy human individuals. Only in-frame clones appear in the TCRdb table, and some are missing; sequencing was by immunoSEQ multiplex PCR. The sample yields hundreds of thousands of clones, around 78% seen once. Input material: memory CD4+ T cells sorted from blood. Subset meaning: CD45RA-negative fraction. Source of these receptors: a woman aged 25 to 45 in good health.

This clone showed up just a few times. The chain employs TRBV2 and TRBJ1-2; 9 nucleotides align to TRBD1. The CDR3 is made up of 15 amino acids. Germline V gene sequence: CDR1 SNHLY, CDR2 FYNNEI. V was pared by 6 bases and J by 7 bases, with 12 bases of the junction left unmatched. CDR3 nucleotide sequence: TGTGCCAGCAGCAAACTGGTCGGGACAGGGAGTGGCTACACCTTC. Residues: CASSKLVGTGSGYTF.

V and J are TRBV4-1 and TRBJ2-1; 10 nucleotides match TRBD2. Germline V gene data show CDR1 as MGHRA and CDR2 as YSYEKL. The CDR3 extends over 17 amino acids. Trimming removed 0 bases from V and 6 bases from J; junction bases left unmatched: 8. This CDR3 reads CASSQDPGTSVPNEQFF. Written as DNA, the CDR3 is TGCGCCAGCAGCCAAGATCCCGGGACTAGCGTTCCCAATGAGCAGTTCTTC.

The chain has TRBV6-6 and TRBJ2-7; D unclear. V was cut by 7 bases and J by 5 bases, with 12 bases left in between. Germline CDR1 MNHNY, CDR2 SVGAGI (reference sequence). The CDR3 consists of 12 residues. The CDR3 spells CASMDGKHEQYF. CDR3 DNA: TGTGCCAGCATGGATGGGAAGCACGAGCAGTACTTC.

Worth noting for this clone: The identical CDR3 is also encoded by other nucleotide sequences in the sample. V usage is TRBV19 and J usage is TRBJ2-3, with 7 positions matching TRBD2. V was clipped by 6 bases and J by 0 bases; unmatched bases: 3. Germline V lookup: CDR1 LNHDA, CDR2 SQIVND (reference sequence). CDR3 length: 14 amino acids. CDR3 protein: CASRSSGSTDTQYF. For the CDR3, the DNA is TGTGCCAGTAGATCTAGCGGTAGCACAGATACGCAGTATTTT.

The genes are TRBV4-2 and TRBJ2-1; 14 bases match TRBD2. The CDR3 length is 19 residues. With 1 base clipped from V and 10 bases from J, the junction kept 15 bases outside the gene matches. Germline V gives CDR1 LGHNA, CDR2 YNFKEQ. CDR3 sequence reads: CASSQGSRLAGGRLGEQFF. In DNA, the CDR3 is TGTGCCAGCAGCCAAGGTTCCCGACTAGCGGGAGGGCGCTTGGGGGAGCAGTTCTTC.

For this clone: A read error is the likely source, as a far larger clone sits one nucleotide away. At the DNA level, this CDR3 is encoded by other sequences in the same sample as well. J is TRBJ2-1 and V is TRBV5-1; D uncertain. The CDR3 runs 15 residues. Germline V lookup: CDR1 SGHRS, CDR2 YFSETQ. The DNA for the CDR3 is TGCGCCAGCAGCTTGTTGGCAGAAACCTACAATGAACAGTTCTTC. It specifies CASSLLAETYNEQFF.

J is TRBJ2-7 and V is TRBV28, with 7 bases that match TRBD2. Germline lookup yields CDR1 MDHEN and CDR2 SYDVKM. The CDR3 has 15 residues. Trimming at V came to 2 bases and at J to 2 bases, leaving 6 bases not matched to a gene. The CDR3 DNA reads TGTGCCAGCAGTTTAATGGGGAGGGGCCCCTACGAGCAGTACTTC. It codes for CASSLMGRGPYEQYF. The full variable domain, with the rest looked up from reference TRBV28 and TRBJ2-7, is DVKVTQSSRYLVKRTGEKVFLECVQDMDHENMFWYRQDPGLGLRLIYFSYDVKMKEKGDIPEGYSVSREKKERFSLILESASTNQTSMYLCASSLMGRGPYEQYFGPGTRLTVT.

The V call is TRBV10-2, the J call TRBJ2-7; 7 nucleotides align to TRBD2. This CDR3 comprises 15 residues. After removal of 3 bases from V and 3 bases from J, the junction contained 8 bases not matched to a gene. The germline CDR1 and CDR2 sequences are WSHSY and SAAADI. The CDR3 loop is CASSDRGRGFYEQYF. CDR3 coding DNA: TGCGCCAGCAGTGATCGGGGGAGGGGCTTCTACGAGCAGTACTTC.

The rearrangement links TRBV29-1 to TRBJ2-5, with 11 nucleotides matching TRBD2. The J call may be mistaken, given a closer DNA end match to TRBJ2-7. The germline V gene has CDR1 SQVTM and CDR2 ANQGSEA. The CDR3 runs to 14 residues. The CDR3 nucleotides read TGCAGCGTAGCCCCCGGGACTAGCGGCTACGAGCAGTACTTC. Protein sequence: CSVAPGTSGYEQYF.

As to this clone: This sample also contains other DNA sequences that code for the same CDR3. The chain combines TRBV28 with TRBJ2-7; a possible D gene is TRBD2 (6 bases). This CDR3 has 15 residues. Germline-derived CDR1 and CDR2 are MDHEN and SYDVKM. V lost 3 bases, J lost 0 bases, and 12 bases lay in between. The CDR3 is CASSLGGSSSYEQYF. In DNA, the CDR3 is TGTGCCAGCAGTTTGGGGGGAAGCAGCTCCTACGAGCAGTACTTC.

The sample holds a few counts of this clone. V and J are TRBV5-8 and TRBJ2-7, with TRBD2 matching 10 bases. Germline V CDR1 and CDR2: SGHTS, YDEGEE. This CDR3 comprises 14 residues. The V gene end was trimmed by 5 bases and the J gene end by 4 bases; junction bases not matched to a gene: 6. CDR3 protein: CASRKSSGSYEQYF. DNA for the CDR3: TGTGCCAGCAGGAAATCTAGCGGGAGTTACGAGCAGTACTTC. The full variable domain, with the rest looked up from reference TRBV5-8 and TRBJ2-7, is EAGVTQSPTHLIKTRGQQATLRCSPISGHTSVYWYQQALGLGLQFLLWYDEGEERNRGNFPPRFSGRQFPNYSSELNVNALELEDSALYLCASRKSSGSYEQYFGPGTRLTVT.

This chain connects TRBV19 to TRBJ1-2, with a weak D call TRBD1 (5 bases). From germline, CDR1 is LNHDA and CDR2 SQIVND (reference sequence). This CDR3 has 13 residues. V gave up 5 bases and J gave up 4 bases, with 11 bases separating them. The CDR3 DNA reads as TGTGCCAGTAGTCCCCGGGGGTCCTATGGCTACACCTTC. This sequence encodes CASSPRGSYGYTF.

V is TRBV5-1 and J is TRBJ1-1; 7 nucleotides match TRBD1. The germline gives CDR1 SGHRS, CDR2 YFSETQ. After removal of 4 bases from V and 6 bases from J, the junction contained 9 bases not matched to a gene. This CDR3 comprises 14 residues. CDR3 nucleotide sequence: TGCGCCAGCAGCGACCCGGGACAGATGGCTGAAGCTTTCTTT. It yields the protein CASSDPGQMAEAFF. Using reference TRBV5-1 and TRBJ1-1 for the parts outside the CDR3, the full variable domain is KAGVTQTPRYLIKTRGQQVTLSCSPISGHRSVSWYQQTPGQGLQFLFEYFSETQRNKGNFPGRFSGRQFSNSRSEMNVSTLELGDSALYLCASSDPGQMAEAFFGQGTRLTVV.

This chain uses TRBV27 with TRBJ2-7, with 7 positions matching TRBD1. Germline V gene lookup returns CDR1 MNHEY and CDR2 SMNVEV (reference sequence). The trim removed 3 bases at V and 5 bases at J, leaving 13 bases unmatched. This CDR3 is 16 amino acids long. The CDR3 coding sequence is TGTGCCAGCAGTTTCCAGGGGGACAGAATCCCCCACGAGCAGTACTTC. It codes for CASSFQGDRIPHEQYF.

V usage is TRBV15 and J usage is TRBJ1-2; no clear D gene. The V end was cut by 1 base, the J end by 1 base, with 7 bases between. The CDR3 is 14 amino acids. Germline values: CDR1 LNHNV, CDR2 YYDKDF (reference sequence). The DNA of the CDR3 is TGTGCCACCAGCAGAGGAACAGTTAACTATGGCTACACCTTC. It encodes CATSRGTVNYGYTF. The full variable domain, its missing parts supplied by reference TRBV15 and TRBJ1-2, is DAMVIQNPRYQVTQFGKPVTLSCSQTLNHNVMYWYQQKSSQAPKLLFHYYDKDFNNEADTPDNFQSRRPNTSFCFLDIRSPGLGDTAMYLCATSRGTVNYGYTFGSGTRLTVV.

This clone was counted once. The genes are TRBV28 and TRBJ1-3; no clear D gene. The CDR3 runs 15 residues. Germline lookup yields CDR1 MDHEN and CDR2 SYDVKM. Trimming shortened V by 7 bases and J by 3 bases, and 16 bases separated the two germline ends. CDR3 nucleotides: TGTGCCAGCACCGTTGGGGAACGGAATGGAAACACCATATATTTT. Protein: CASTVGERNGNTIYF.

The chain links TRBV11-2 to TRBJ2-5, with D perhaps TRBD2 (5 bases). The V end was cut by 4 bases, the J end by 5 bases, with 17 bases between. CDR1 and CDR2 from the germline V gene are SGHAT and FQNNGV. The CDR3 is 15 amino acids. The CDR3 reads CASSSLITRFETQYF. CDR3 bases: TGTGCCAGCAGCTCCCTCATCACTAGGTTCGAGACCCAGTACTTC.

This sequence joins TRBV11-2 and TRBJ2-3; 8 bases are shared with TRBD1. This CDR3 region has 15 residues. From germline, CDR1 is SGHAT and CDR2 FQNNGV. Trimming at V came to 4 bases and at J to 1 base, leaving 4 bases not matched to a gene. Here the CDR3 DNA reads TGTGCCAGCAGCTCCCCGGACAGGGGCACAGATACGCAGTATTTT. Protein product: CASSSPDRGTDTQYF.

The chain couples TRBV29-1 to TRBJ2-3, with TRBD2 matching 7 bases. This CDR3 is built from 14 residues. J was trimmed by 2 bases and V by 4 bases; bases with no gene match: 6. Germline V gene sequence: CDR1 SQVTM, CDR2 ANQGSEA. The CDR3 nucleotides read TGCAGCGTTGCCCTAGCGGAGCTCACAGATACGCAGTATTTT. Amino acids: CSVALAELTDTQYF.

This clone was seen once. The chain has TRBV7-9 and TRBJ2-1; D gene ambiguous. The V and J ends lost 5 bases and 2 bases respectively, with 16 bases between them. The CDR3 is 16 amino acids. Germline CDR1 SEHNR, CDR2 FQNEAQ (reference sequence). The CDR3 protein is CASSILSKAPYNEQFF. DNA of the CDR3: TGTGCCAGCAGCATCCTCAGCAAGGCTCCCTACAATGAGCAGTTCTTC.